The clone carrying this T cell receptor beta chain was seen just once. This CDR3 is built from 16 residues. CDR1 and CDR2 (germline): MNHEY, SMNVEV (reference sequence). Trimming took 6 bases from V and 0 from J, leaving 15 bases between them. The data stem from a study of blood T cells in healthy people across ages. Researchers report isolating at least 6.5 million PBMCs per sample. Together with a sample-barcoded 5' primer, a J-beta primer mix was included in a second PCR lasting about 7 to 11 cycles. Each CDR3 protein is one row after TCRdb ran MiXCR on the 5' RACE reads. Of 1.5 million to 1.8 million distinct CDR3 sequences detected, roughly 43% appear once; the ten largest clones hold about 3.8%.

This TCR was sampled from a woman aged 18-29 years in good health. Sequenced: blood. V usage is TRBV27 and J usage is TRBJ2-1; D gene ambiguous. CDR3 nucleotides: TGTGCCAGCAGCGGTGTCGGCGGTGACTCCTACAATGAGCAGTTCTTC. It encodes CASSGVGGDSYNEQFF.